The TCR beta chain described here comes from a study of blood T cell repertoires in COVID-19. Overall study context: Sources were T cells, B-cell-depleted T cells, or PBMCs; the material itself was cDNA or gDNA.

In the source study's methods: How many nucleated cells were present was estimated from reference gene primer amplification. TCRdb's table, derived via immunoSEQ multiplex PCR, lists solely in-frame clones and lacks some. That table furnishes V, J and clone size, whereas the DNA furnished D and trimming. The sample has some 110,000 clones; about 89% are singletons. What was sequenced was peripheral blood. This clonotype was obtained from a man aged 35-49 years with acute or convalescent COVID-19.

The CDR3 region is CASSPRDRGFFGYTF. DNA for the CDR3: TGTGCCAGCTCACCCCGGGACAGGGGTTTTTTTGGCTACACCTTC. The chain links TRBV18 to TRBJ1-2; 10 bases fit TRBD1. Germline trimming cut 3 bases from V and 7 bases from J; bases unmatched to any gene: 8. CDR3 length: 15 amino acids. Germline V CDR1 and CDR2: KGHSH, LQKENI.